The present TCR beta chain was sequenced within a study of control samples from healthy donors and cancer patients. Method: immunoSEQ multiplex PCR; TCRdb's copy keeps in-frame clones and lacks some. The sample carries around 170,000 clones, more than 90% recorded once. From germline, CDR1 is SGHVS and CDR2 FQNEAQ. V was trimmed by 5 bases and J by 3 bases, leaving 19 bases between them. The CDR3 has 17 residues. Material for sequencing was blood. The genes are TRBV7-8 and TRBJ1-4, with D uncertain. This sequence originates from a man aged 25-40 years in good health. CDR3 coding DNA: TGTGCCAGCAGCCCCTTGGCCCTCCTTACAGCTAATGAAAAACTGTTTTTT. Protein product: CASSPLALLTANEKLFF.